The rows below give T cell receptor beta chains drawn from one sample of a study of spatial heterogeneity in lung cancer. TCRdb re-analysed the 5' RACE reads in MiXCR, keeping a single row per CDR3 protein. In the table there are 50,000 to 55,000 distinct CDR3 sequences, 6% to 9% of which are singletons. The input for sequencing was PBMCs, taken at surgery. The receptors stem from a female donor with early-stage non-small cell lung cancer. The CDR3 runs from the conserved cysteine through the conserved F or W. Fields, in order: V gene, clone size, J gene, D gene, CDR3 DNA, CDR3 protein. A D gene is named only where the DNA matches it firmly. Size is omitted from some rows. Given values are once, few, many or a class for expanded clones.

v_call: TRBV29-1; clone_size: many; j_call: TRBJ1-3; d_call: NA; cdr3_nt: TGCAGCTCAATGGCCCGGGGGCCTGGAAACACCATATATTTT; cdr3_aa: CSSMARGPGNTIYF
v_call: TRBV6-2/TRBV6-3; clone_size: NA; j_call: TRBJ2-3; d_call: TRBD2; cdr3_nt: TGTGCCAGCAGTCTACTTGGACTAGCCACAGATACGCAGTATTTT; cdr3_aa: CASSLLGLATDTQYF
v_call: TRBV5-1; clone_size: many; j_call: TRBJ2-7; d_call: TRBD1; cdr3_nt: TGCGCCAGCAGCATCGGACAGGGCCCCTACGAGCAGTACTTC; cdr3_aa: CASSIGQGPYEQYF
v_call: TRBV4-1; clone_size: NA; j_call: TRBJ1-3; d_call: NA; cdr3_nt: TGCGCCAGCAGCCCGCGCCAGGGTTCTGGAAACACCATATATTTT; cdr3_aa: CASSPRQGSGNTIYF
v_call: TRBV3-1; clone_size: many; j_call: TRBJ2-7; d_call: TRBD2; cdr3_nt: TGTGCCAGCAGCCAAGATTTGGGAGCGGGGTCGAGGGAGCAGTACTTC; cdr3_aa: CASSQDLGAGSREQYF
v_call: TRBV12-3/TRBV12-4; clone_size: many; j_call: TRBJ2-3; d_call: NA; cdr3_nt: TGTGCCAGCAGTTCGAACAGGAAAGCTAGCACAGATACGCAGTATTTT; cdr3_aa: CASSSNRKASTDTQYF
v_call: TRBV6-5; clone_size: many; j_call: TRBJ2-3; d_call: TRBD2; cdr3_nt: TGTGCCAGCAGGGCGGGGAGGGGCACCGCAGATACGCAGTATTTT; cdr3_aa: CASRAGRGTADTQYF
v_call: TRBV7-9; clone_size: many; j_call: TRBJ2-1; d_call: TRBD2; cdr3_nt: TGTGCCAGCAGCGCACTTGGGACTAGCGGGGGAGGTGAGCAGTTCTTC; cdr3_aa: CASSALGTSGGGEQFF
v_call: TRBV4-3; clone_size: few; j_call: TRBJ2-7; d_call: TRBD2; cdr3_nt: TGCGCCAGCAGCCAAGAAGCTGGACTAGCCTACGAGCAGTACTTC; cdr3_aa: CASSQEAGLAYEQYF
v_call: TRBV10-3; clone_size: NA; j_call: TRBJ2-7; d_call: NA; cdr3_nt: TGTGCCATCAGTGAGCCGGGGACGGGCTCCTCCTACGAGCAGTACTTC; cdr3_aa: CAISEPGTGSSYEQYF
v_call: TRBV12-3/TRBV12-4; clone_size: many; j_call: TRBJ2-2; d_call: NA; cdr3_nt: TGTGCCAGCAGTCCTCGGGGGAGGCGAGGGACCGGGGAGCTGTTTTTT; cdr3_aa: CASSPRGRRGTGELFF
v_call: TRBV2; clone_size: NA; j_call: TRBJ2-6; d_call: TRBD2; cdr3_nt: TGTGCCAGCAGTGAGTGGTTGGGACTAGCGGTAGGAGGGGCCAACGTCCTGACTTTC; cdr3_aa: CASSEWLGLAVGGANVLTF
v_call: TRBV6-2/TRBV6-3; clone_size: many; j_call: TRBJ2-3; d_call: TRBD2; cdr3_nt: TGTGCCAGCAGTGGAAGCGGGGGAAGCACAGATACGCAGTATTTT; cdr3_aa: CASSGSGGSTDTQYF
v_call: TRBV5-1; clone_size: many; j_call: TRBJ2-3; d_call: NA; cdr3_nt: TGCGCCAGCAGCCTTGGTGATACGCAGTATTTT; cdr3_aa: CASSLGDTQYF
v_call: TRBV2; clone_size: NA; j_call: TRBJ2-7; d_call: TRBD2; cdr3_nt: TGTGCCAGCAGTTGGGGCCCGCGGGGGTCCTACGAGCAGTACTTC; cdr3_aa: CASSWGPRGSYEQYF
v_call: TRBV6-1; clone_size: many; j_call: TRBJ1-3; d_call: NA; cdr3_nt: TGTGCCACCATTCCGGGGACACTAGCTGGAAACACCATATATTTT; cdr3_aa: CATIPGTLAGNTIYF
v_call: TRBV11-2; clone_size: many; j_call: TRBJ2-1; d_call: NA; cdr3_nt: TGTGCCAGCAGCCCCCGTGGGAGCTCCTACAATGAGCAGTTCTTC; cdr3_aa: CASSPRGSSYNEQFF
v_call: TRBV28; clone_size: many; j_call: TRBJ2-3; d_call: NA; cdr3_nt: TGTGCCAGCAGCCTAGCTGGGCCAACCACAGATACGCAGTATTTT; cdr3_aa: CASSLAGPTTDTQYF
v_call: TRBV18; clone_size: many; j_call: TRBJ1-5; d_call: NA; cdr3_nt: TGTGCCAGCTCACCTCGACAGTCTTATAGCAATCAGCCCCAGCATTTT; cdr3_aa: CASSPRQSYSNQPQHF
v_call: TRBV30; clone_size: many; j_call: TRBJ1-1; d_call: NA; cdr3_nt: TGTGCCTGGAGTAGAGTGAACACTGAAGCTTTCTTT; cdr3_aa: CAWSRVNTEAFF
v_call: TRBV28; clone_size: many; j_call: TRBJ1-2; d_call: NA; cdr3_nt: TGTGCCAGCACGGTAGACAGATATAACTATGGCTACACCTTC; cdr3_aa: CASTVDRYNYGYTF
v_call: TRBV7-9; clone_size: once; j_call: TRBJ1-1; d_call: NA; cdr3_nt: TGTGCCAGCAGCTTCCTACCTTGGGGGGGTGAAGCTTTCTTT; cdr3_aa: CASSFLPWGGEAFF
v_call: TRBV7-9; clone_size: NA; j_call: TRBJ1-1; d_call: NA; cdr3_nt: TGTGCCAGCAGCCGTCCCAATCGGGACGAAGCTTTCTTT; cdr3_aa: CASSRPNRDEAFF
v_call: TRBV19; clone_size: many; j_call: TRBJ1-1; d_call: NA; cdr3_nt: TGTGCCAGTAGTTCGACACTGAACACTGAAGCTTTCTTT; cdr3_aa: CASSSTLNTEAFF
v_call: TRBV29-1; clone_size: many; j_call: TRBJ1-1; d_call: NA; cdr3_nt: TGCAGCGTTGCTTCCAGCCAGAACACTGAAGCTTTCTTT; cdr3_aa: CSVASSQNTEAFF
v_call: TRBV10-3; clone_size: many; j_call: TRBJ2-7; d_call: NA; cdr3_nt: TGTGCCATCAGTGCAGGGGACTACGAGCAGTACTTC; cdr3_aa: CAISAGDYEQYF
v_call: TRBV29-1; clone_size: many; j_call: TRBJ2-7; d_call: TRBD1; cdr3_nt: TGCAGCGTTACAGGGGGCGGTTCCTACGAGCAGTACTTC; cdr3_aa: CSVTGGGSYEQYF
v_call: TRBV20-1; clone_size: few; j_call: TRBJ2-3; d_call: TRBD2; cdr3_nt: TGCAGTGCTTCCACGGGGGGTACTGGGACAGATACGCAGTATTTT; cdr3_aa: CSASTGGTGTDTQYF
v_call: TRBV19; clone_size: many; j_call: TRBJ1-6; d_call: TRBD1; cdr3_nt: TGTGCCAGTAGTCCGCCCAGGGGGCGCTCCGATAATTCACCCCTCCACTTT; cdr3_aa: CASSPPRGRSDNSPLHF
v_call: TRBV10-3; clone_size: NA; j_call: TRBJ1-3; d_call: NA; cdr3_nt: TGTGCCATCAGTGTCGGGGGAAACACCATATATTTT; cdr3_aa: CAISVGGNTIYF
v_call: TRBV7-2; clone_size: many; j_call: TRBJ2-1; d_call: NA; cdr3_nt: TGTGCCAGCAGCATTGGGGGCTGGAGTGAGCAGTTCTTC; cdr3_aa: CASSIGGWSEQFF
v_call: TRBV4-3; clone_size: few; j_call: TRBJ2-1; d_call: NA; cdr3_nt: TGCGCCAGCAGCCAACAGTACGCGGGGAGCTCCTACAATGAGCAGTTCTTC; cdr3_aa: CASSQQYAGSSYNEQFF
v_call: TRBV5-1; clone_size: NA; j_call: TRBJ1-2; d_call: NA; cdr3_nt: TGCGCCAGCAGCCAGGCCATAAACTATGGCTACACCTTC; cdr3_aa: CASSQAINYGYTF
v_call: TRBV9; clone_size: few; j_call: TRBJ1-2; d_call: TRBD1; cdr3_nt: TGTGCCAGCAGCGCCCGACAGGGTAACTATGGCTACACCTTC; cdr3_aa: CASSARQGNYGYTF
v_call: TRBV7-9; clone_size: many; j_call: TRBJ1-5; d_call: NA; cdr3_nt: TGTGCCAGCAGCTTGGGGGATATAAGTAATCAGCCCCAGCATTTT; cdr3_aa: CASSLGDISNQPQHF
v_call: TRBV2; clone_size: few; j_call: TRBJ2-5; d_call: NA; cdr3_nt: TGTGCCAGCAATGAGCTGGGCGAGACCCAGTACTTC; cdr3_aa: CASNELGETQYF
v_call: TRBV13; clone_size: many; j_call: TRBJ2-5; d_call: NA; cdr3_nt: TGTGCCAGCAGCTTAGCGAGCGAAGAGACCCAGTACTTC; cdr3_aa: CASSLASEETQYF
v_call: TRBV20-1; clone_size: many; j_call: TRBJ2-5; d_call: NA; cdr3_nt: TGCAGTGCCATAAGAGGGGGGGTAGAGACCCAGTACTTC; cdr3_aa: CSAIRGGVETQYF
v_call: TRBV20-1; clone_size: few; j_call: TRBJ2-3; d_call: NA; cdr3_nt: TGCAGTGCTAGTTCGAGACTGAACACAGATACGCAGTATTTT; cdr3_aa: CSASSRLNTDTQYF
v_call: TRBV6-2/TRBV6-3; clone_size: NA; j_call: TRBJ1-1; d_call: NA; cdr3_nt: TGTGCCAGCTCGGGGCAAGGGATCACTGAAGCTTTCTTT; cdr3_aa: CASSGQGITEAFF
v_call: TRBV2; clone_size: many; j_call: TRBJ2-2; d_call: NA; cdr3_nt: TGTGCCAGCAGCCCCGTAGGCCGGTCCGGGGAGCTGTTTTTT; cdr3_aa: CASSPVGRSGELFF
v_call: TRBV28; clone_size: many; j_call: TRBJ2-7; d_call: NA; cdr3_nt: TGTGCCAGCAGTTTAGGTGGCTCGTCCTACGAGCAGTACTTC; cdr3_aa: CASSLGGSSYEQYF
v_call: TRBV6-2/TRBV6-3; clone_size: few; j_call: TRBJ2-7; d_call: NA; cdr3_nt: TGTGCCAGCAGTTACATAGGGGAGGTCTCCTACGAGCAGTACTTC; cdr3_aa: CASSYIGEVSYEQYF
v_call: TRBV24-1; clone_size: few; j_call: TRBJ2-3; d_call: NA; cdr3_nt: TGTGCCACCAGTGAGGGGCTGGGGGACACAGATACGCAGTATTTT; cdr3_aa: CATSEGLGDTDTQYF
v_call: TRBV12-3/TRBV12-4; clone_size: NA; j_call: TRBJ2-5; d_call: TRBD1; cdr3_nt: TGTGCCAGCAGTAAGCTACCGACAGGGGGCGCGAAAGAGACCCAGTACTTC; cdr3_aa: CASSKLPTGGAKETQYF
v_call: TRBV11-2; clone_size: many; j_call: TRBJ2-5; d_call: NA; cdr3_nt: TGTGCCAGCAGCTTGGGAGGGGGGAAACAAGAGACCCAGTACTTC; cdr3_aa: CASSLGGGKQETQYF
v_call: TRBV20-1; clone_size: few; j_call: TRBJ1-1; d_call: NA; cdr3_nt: TGCAGTGCGTACCCGGGCGGAAGGGACACTGAAGCTTTCTTT; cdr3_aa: CSAYPGGRDTEAFF
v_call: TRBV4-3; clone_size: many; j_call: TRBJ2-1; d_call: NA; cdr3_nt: TGCGCCAGCAGCCAAGACCGCGACGGGGGATGGAATGAGCAGTTCTTC; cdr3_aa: CASSQDRDGGWNEQFF
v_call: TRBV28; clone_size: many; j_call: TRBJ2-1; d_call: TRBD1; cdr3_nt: TGTGCCAGCAGTTTGTCAGGGGGCGGCTACAATGAGCAGTTCTTC; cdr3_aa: CASSLSGGGYNEQFF
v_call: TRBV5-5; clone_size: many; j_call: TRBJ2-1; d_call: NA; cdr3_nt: TGTGCCAGCAGCGCACTCCTCTCTCTACCCTCCTACAATGAGCAGTTCTTC; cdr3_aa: CASSALLSLPSYNEQFF
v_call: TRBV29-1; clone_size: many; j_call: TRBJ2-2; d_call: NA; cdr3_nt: TGCAGCGTTGGTCTCGAGGGGTTCGGTACCGGGGAGCTGTTTTTT; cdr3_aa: CSVGLEGFGTGELFF
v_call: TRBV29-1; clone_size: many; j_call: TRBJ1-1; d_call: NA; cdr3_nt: TGCAGCGTTGACAGGGTCGTTGGCGCTGAAGCTTTCTTT; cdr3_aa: CSVDRVVGAEAFF
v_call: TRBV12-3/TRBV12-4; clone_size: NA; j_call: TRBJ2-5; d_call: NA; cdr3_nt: TGTGCCAGCAGCCCGAATTCGGAGACCCAGTACTTC; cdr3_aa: CASSPNSETQYF